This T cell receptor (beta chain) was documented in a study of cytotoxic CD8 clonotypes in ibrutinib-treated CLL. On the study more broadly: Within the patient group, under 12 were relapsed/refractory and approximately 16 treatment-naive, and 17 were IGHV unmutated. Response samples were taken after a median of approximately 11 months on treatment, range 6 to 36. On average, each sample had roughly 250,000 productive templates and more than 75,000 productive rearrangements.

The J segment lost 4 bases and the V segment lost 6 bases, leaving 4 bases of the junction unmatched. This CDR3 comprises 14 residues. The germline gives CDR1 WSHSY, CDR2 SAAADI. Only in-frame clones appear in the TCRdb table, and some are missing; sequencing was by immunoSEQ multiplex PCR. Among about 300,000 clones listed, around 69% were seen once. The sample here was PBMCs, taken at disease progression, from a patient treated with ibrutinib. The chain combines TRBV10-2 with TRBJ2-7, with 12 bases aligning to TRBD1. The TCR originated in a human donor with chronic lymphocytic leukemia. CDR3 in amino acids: CASRGTGGGYEQYF. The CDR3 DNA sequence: TGCGCCAGCAGGGGGACAGGGGGCGGGTACGAGCAGTACTTC.